The entry that follows covers one T cell receptor beta chain sequence. Antigen: not known. Primers: 60 Vbeta forward and 13 Jbeta reverse. The protocol was immunoSEQ multiplex PCR, while the TCRdb copy is restricted to in-frame clones and leaves out a portion. The repertoire has some 65,000 clones, roughly 80% of them found once; the top ten carry 2.5% to 3.5%. The sample belongs to a study of cytomegalovirus exposure and HLA in healthy donors. Study-wide findings and caveats: It was approximately 170 TCR beta chains that were listed as cytomegalovirus-associated. Later analysis found that TCR beta chains associated with HLA were more clonally expanded than other, equally common chains.

Donors were ostensibly healthy at sampling, although undocumented immune exposures were probable. This CDR3 has 16 amino acids. The V gene lost 2 bases and the J gene lost 8 bases, with 16 bases spanning the gap. Looked up from germline, CDR1 is SGHAT and CDR2 is FQNNGV. Material for sequencing was PBMCs. The chain has TRBV11-2 and TRBJ1-6, with D perhaps TRBD1 (6 bases). The TCR sequence derives from a girl between 10 and 17 years old in good health and CMV-seropositive. CDR3 sequence (DNA): TGTGCCAGCAGCTTAACTCCCGGACAGCCCCATTCACCCCTCCACTTT. The encoded protein is CASSLTPGQPHSPLHF.